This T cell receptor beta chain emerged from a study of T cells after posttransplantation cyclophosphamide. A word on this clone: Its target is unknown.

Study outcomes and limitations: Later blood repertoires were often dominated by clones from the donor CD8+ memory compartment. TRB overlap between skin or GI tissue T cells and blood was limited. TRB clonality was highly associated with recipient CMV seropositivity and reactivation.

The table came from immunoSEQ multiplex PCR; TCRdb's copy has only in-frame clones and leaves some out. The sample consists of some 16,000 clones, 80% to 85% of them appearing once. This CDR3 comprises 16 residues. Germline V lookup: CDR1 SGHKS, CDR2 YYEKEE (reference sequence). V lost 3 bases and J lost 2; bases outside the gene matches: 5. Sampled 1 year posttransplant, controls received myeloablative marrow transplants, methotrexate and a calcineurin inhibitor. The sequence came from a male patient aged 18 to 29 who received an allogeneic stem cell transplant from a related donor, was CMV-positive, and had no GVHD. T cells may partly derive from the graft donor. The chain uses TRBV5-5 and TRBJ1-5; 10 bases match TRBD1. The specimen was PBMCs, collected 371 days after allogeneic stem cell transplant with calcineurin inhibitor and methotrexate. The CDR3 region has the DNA TGTGCCAGCAGCTCGACAGGGGGCGGTGGCAATCAGCCCCAGCATTTT. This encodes CASSSTGGGGNQPQHF.